These T cell receptor beta chains were read from a single sample in a study of T cell repertoires in cytomegalovirus infection. In TCRdb, the reads were re-called with MiXCR into one record per CDR3 protein. The table records 680,000 or so distinct CDR3 sequences, around a third of them present only once. Which antigens these TCRs recognize remains unknown. The specimen was cultured PBMCs, collected from culture after CMV antigen stimulation. Receptors were obtained from a human donor in good health (CMV status not recorded). Some clones in this sample may be carry-over from other donors' samples. Both conserved end residues are part of each CDR3. D genes are given only for firm matches.

TRBV6-5,TRBD1,CASRPARDSNYEQYF
TRBV12-5,TRBD2,CASGTSGQETQYF
TRBV7-2,-,CASSSLARKRTDTQYF
TRBV7-9,-,CASSLSREGDTQYF
TRBV28,-,CASTQRYRDSPLHF
TRBV15,-,CATSRSGTWVGKMVF
TRBV7-8,-,CASSLSRAMGEKLFF
TRBV7-2,TRBD2,CASSYRTSGLVTDTQYF
TRBV25-1,-,CASSAQLNTEAFF
TRBV24-1,-,CATSTGGGTDTQYF
TRBV7-6,-,CASSLDFSETQYF
TRBV7-2,TRBD1,CASRLTGAEQFF
TRBV20-1,-,CSARGQGGYEQYF
TRBV7-6,-,CASTPRLTAYSNQPQHF
TRBV7-6,-,CASSPLVAGNTEAFF